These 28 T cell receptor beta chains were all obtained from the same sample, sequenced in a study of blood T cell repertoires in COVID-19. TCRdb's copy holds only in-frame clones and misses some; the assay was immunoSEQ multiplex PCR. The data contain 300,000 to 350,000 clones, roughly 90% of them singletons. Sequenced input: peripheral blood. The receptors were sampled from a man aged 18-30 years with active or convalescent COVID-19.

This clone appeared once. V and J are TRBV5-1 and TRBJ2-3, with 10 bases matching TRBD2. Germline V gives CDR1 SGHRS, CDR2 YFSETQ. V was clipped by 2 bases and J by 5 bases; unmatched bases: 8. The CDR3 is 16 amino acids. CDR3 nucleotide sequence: TGCGCCAGCAGCTTAACAGCGGGAGGGTTGATAGATACGCAGTATTTT. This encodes CASSLTAGGLIDTQYF.

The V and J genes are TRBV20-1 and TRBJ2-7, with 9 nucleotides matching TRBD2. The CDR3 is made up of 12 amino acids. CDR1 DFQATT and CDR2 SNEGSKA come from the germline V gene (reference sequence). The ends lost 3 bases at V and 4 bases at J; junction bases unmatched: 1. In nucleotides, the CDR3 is TGCAGTGCTAGTGCGGGAGGGTACGAGCAGTACTTC. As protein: CSASAGGYEQYF.

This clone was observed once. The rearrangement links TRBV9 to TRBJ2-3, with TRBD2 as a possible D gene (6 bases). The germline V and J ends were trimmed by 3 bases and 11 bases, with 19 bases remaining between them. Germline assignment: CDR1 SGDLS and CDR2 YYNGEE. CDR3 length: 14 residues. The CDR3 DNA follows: TGTGCCAGCAGCGCCCTTCCTCCCGGGAGTCTGCAGTATTTT. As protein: CASSALPPGSLQYF.

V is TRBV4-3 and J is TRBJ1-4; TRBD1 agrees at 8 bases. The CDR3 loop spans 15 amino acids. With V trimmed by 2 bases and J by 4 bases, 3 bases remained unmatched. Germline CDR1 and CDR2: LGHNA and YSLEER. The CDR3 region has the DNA TGCGCCAGCAGCCAATCACAGGGGGATAATGAAAAACTGTTTTTT. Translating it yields CASSQSQGDNEKLFF.

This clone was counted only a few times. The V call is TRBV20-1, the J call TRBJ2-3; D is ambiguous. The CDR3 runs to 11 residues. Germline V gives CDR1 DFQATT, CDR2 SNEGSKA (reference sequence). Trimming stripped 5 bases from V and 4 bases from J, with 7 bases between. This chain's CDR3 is CSAERADTQYF. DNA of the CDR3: TGCAGTGCTGAAAGAGCAGATACGCAGTATTTT.

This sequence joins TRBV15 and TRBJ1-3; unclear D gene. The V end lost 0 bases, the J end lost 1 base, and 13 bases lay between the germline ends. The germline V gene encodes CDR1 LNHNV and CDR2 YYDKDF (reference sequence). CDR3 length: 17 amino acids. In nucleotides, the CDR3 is TGTGCCACCAGCAGAGATCCACAAACGTGGTCTGGAAACACCATATATTTT. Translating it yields CATSRDPQTWSGNTIYF.

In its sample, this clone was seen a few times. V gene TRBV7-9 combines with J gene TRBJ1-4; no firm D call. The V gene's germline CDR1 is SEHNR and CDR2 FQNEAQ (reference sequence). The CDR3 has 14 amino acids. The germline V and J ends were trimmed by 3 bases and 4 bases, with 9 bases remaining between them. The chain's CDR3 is CASSFGSDNEKLFF. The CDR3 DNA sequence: TGTGCCAGCAGCTTCGGCAGCGATAATGAAAAACTGTTTTTT.

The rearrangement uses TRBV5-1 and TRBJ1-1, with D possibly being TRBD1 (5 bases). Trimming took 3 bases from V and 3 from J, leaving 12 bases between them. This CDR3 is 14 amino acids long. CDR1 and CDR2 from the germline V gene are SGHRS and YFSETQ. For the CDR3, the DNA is TGCGCCAGCAGCTGGGCAGGAGGGGACACTGAAGCTTTCTTT. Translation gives CASSWAGGDTEAFF.

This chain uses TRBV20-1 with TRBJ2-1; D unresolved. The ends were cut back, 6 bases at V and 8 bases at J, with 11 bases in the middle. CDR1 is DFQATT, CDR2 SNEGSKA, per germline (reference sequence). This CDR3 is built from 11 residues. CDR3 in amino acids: CSALGRDEQFF. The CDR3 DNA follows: TGCAGTGCCCTAGGTCGCGATGAGCAGTTCTTC.

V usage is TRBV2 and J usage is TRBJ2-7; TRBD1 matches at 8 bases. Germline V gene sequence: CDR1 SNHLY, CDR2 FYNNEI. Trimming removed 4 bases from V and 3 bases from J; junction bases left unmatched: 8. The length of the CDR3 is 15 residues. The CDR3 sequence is CASSAYRDRSYEQYF. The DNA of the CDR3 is TGTGCCAGCAGTGCTTACCGGGACAGGAGCTACGAGCAGTACTTC.

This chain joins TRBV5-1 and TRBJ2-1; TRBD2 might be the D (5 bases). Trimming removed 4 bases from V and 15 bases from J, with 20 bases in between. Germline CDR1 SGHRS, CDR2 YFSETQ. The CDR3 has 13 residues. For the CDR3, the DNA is TGCGCCAGCAGCCCTGGAGGCGGATCCACCGGGTTCTTC. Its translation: CASSPGGGSTGFF.

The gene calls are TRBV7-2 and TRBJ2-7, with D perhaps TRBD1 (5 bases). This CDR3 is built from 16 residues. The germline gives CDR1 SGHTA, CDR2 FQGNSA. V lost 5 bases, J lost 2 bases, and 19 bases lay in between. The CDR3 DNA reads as TGTGCCAGCAGCCCCAAGACCGGACAAGCGACCTACGAGCAGTACTTC. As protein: CASSPKTGQATYEQYF.

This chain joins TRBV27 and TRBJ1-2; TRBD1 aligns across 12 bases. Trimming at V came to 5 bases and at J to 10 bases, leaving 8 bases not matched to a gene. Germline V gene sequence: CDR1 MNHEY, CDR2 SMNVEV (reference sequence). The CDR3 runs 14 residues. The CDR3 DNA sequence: TGTGCCAGCAGTAGCCCCGGGACAGGGGGCCTCTACACCTTC. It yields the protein CASSSPGTGGLYTF.

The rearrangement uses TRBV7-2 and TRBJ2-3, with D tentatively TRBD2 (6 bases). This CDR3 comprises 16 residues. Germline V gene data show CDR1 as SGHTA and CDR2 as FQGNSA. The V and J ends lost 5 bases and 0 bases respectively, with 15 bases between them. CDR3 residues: CASSLLAGGSTDTQYF. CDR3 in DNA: TGTGCCAGCAGCCTTCTTGCCGGAGGGAGCACAGATACGCAGTATTTT.

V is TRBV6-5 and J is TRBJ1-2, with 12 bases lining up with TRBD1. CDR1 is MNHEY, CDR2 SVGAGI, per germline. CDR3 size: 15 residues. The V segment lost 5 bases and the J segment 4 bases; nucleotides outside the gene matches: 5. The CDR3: CASSRGTGGAYGYTF. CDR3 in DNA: TGTGCCAGCAGTCGAGGGACAGGGGGCGCCTATGGCTACACCTTC.

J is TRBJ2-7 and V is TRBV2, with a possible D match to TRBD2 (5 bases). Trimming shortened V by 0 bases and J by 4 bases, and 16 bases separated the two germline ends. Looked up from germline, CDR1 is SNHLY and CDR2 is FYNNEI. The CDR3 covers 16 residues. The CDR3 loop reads CASSEAMGNRGYEQYF. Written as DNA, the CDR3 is TGTGCCAGCAGTGAAGCAATGGGAAACCGGGGATACGAGCAGTACTTC.

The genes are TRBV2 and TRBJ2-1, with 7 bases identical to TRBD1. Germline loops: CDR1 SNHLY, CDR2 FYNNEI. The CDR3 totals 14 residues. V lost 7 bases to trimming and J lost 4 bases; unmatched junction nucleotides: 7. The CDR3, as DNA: TGTGCCAGCAATGAGGGGGACAGTTACAATGAGCAGTTCTTC. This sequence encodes CASNEGDSYNEQFF.

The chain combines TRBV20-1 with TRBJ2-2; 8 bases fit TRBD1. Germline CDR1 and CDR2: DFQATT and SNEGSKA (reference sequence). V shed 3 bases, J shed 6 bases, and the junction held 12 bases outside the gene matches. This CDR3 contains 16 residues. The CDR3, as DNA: TGCAGTGCTAGTGTATTAGGCAGGGGGCCGGCCGGGGAGCTGTTTTTT. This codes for CSASVLGRGPAGELFF.

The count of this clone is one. The CDR3 DNA reads as TGTGCCAGCAGCCTGGGACTAGCGGGAGAGCAGTACTTC. Its translation is CASSLGLAGEQYF. This chain joins TRBV13 and TRBJ2-7, with 13 nucleotides matching TRBD2. CDR3 length equals 13 residues. Looked up from germline, CDR1 is PRHDT and CDR2 is FYEKMQ (reference sequence). Germline trimming cut 5 bases from V and 7 bases from J; bases unmatched to any gene: 2.

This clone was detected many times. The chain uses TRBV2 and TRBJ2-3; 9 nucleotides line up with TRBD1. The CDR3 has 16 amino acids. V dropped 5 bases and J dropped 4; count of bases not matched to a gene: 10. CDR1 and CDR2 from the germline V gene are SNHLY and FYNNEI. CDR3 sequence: CASSQDPGTGPDTQYF. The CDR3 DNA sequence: TGTGCCAGCAGTCAAGATCCCGGGACAGGGCCAGATACGCAGTATTTT.

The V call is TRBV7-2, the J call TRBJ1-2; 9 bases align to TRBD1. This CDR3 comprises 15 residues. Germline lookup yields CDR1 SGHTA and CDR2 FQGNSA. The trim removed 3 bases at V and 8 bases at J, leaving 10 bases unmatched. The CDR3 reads CASSLGTGLSRGYTF. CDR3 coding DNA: TGTGCCAGCAGCTTGGGGACAGGGTTGTCGAGAGGCTACACCTTC.

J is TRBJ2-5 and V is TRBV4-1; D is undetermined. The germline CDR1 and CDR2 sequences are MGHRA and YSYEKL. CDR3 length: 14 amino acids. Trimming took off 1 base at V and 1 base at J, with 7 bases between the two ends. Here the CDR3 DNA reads TGCGCCAGCAGCCAAGCCGACACCCAAGAGACCCAGTACTTC. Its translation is CASSQADTQETQYF.

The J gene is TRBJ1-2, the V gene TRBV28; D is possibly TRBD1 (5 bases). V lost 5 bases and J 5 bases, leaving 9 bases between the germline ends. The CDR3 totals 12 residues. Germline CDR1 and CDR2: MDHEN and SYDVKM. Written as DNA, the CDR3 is TGTGCCAGCAGTCCCCCAGGGTATGGCTACACCTTC. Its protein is CASSPPGYGYTF.

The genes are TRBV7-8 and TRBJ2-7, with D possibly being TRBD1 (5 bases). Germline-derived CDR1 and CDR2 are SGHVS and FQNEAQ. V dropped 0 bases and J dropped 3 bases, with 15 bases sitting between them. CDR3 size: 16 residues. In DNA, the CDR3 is TGTGCCAGCAGCTTAGCGCTGTCAGGGCTGGTCTACGAGCAGTACTTC. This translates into CASSLALSGLVYEQYF.

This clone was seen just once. The CDR3 region is CSVVPGQGTDYF. In nucleotides, the CDR3 is TGCAGCGTCGTCCCGGGACAGGGGACGGATTACTTC. The V gene is TRBV29-1, the J gene TRBJ2-5; 10 nucleotides line up with TRBD1. Germline CDR1 SQVTM, CDR2 ANQGSEA. V shed 6 bases and J 14 bases; nucleotides not matched to a gene: 12. The CDR3 covers 12 residues.

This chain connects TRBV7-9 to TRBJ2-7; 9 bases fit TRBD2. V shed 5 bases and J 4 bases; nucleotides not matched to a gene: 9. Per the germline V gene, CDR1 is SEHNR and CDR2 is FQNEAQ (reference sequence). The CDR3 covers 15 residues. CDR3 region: CASSQGGRAVYEQYF. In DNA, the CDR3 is TGTGCCAGCAGCCAAGGCGGGAGGGCCGTATACGAGCAGTACTTC.

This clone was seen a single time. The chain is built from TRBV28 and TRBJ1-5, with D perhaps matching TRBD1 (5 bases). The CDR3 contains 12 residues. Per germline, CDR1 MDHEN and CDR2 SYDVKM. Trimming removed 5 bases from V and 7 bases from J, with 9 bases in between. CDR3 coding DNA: TGTGCCAGCAGTAGAGACAGCCAGCCCCAGCATTTT. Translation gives CASSRDSQPQHF.

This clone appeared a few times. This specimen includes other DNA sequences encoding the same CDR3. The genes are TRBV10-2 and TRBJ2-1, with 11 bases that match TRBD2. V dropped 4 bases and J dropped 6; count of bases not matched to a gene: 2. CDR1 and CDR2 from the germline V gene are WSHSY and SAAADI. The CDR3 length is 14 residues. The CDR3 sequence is CASSALAGGNEQFF. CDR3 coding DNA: TGCGCCAGCAGTGCGCTAGCGGGGGGCAATGAGCAGTTCTTC.